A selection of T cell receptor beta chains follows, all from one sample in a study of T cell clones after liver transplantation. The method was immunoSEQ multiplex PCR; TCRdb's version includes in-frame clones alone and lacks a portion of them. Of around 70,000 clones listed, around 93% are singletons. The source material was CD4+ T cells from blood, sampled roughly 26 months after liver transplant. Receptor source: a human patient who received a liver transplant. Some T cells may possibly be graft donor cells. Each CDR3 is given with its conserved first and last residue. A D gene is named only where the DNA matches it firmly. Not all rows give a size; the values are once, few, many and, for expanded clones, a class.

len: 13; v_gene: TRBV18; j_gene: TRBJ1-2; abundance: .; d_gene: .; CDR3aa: CASSTTENYGYTF; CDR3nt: TGTGCCAGCTCAACGACAGAAAACTATGGCTACACCTTC
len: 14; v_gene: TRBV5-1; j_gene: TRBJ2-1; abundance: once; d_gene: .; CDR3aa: CASSLEAARGEQFF; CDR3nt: TGCGCCAGCAGCTTGGAGGCGGCCAGGGGTGAGCAGTTCTTC
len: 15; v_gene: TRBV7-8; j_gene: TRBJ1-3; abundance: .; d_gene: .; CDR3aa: CASSLAIGSGNTIYF; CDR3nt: TGTGCCAGCAGCTTAGCGATAGGCTCTGGAAACACCATATATTTT
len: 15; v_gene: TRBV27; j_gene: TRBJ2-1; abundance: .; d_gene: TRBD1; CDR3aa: CASSRPGQGNNEQFF; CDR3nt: TGTGCCAGCAGTCGACCGGGACAGGGCAACAATGAGCAGTTCTTC
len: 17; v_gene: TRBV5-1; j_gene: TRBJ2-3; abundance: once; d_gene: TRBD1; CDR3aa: CASSLTNRGFSTDTQYF; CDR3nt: TGCGCCAGCAGCTTGACCAACAGGGGGTTTAGCACAGATACGCAGTATTTT
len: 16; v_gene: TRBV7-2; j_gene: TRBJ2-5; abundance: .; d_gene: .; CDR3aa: CASSLVSLAPGETQYF; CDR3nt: TGTGCCAGCAGCTTAGTTAGCCTAGCGCCGGGGGAGACCCAGTACTTC
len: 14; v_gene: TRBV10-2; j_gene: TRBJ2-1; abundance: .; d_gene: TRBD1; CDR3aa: CASSLGQGFSEQFF; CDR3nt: TGCGCCAGCAGTCTAGGACAGGGCTTTAGTGAGCAGTTCTTC
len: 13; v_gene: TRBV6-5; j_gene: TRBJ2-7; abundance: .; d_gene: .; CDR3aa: CASSSPPSSEQYF; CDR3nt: TGTGCCAGCAGTTCGCCGCCCTCCTCCGAGCAGTACTTC
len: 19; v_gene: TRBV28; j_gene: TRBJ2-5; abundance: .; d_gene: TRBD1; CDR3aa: CASSFSTFSGTGGRETQYF; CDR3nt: TGTGCCAGCAGTTTCTCCACCTTCTCCGGGACAGGGGGGAGGGAGACCCAGTACTTC
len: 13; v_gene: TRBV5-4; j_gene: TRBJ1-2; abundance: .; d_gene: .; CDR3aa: CASSYTGNYGYTF; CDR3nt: TGTGCCAGCAGTTACACAGGCAACTATGGCTACACCTTC
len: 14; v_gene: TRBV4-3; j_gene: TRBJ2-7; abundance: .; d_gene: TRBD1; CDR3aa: CASSRGQGAREQYF; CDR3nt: TGCGCCAGCAGCCGGGGACAGGGGGCGAGGGAGCAGTACTTC
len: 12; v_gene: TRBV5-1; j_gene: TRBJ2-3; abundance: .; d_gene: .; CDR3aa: CASYDSTDTQYF; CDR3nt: TGCGCCAGCTATGACAGCACAGATACGCAGTATTTT
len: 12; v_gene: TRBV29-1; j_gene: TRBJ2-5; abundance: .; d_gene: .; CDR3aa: CSGGDGEETQYF; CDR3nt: TGCAGCGGGGGTGACGGGGAGGAGACCCAGTACTTC
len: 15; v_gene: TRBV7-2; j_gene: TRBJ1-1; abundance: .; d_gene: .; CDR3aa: CASSPRQPLNTEAFF; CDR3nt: TGTGCCAGCAGCCCACGACAGCCCTTGAACACTGAAGCTTTCTTT
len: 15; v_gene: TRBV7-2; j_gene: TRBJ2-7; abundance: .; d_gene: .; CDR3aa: CASSSAGRRLYEQYF; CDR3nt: TGTGCCAGCAGCTCGGCGGGACGCCGTCTTTACGAGCAGTACTTC
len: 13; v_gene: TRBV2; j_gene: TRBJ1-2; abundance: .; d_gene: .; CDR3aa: CASSDGDYYGYTF; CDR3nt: TGTGCCAGCAGTGATGGGGATTACTATGGCTACACCTTC
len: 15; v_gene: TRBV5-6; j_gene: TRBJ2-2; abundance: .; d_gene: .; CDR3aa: CASSLSGRSTGELFF; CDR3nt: TGTGCCAGCAGCTTGAGCGGCAGAAGCACCGGGGAGCTGTTTTTT
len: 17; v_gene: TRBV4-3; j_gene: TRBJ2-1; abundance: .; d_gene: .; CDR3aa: CASSQDTAGRSYNEQFF; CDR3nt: TGCGCCAGCAGCCAAGATACCGCGGGACGATCCTACAATGAGCAGTTCTTC
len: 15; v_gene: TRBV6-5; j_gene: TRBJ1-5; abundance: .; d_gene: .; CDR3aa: CASSYSGKLGQPQHF; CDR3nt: TGTGCCAGCAGTTACTCAGGTAAGTTAGGGCAGCCCCAGCATTTT
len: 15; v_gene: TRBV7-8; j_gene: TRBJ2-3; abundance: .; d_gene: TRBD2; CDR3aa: CASSLAAAGVDTQYF; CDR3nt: TGTGCCAGCAGCTTAGCGGCGGCGGGAGTGGATACGCAGTATTTT
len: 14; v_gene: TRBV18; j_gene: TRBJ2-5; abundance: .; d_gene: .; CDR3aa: CASSLARTQETQYF; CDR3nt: TGTGCCAGCTCACTAGCCCGGACCCAAGAGACCCAGTACTTC
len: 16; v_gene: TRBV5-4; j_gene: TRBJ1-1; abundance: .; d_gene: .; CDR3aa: CASSPMGGAFDTEAFF; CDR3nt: TGTGCCAGCAGCCCCATGGGGGGCGCATTCGACACTGAAGCTTTCTTT
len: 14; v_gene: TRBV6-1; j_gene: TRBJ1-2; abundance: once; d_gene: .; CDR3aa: CASSDWGVGYGYTF; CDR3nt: TGTGCCAGCAGTGATTGGGGGGTAGGCTATGGCTACACCTTC
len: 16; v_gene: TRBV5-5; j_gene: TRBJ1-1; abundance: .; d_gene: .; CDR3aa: CASSLATGSMNTEAFF; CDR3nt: TGTGCCAGCAGCTTGGCTACAGGGTCGATGAACACTGAAGCTTTCTTT
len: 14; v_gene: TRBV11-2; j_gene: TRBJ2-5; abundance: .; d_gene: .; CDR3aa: CASSIPGGIETQYF; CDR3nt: TGTGCCAGCAGCATTCCAGGGGGGATAGAGACCCAGTACTTC
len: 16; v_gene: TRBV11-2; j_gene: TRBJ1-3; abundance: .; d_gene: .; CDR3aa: CASRPGQFLSGNTIYF; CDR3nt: TGTGCCAGCAGACCCGGACAGTTCCTCTCTGGAAACACCATATATTTT
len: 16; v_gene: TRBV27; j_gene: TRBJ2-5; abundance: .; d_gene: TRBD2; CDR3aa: CASSPLTSGRKETQYF; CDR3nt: TGTGCCAGCAGTCCCCTGACTAGCGGGAGGAAAGAGACCCAGTACTTC
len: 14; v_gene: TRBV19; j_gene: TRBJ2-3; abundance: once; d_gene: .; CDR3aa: CASSVTGITDTQYF; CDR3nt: TGTGCCAGTAGTGTTACAGGGATCACAGATACGCAGTATTTT
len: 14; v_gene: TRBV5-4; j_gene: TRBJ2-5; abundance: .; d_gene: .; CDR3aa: CASSAKTSMETQYF; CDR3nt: TGTGCCAGCAGCGCCAAGACTAGTATGGAGACCCAGTACTTC
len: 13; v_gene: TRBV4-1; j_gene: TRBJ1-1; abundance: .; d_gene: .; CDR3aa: CASSRGGNTEAFF; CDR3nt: TGCGCCAGCAGTAGGGGGGGAAACACTGAAGCTTTCTTT
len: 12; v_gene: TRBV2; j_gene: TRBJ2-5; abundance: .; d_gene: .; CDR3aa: CASSESLETQYF; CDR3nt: TGTGCCAGCAGTGAAAGCCTGGAGACCCAGTACTTC
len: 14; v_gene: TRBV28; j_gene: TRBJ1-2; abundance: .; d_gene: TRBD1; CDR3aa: CATTPPGQGAGYTF; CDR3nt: TGTGCCACCACACCCCCGGGACAGGGGGCCGGCTACACCTTC
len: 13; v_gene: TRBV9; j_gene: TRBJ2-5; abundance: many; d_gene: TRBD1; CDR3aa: CASSTRQGETQYF; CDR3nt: TGTGCCAGCAGCACCAGACAGGGCGAGACCCAGTACTTC
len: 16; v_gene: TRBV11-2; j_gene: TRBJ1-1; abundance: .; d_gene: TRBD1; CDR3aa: CASSLQPGGATTEAFF; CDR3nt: TGTGCCAGCAGCCTACAGCCAGGGGGCGCGACCACTGAAGCTTTCTTT
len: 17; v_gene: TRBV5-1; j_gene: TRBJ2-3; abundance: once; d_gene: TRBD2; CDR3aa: CASTEGLAGGLSDTQYF; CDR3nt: TGCGCCAGCACTGAGGGACTAGCGGGAGGGTTATCAGATACGCAGTATTTT
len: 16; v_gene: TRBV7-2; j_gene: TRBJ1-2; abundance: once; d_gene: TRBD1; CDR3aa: CASSWDRAIRNYGYTF; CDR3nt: TGTGCCAGCAGCTGGGACAGGGCGATTCGTAACTATGGCTACACCTTC
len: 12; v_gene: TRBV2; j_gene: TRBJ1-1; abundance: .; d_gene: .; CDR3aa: CASRTYNTEAFF; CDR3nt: TGTGCCAGCAGAACATATAACACTGAAGCTTTCTTT
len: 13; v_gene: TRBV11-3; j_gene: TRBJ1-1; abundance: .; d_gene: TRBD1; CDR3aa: CASSFRTGTEAFF; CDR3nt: TGTGCCAGCAGCTTTCGGACAGGAACTGAAGCTTTCTTT